This T cell receptor (beta chain) was identified in a study of shared clonotypes between healthy human individuals. Around 90 million PBMCs served as the genomic DNA source for unsorted samples. Assay used: immunoSEQ multiplex PCR; TCRdb lists only in-frame clones, some missing. In the table there are about 460,000 clones, roughly three quarters of which are singletons. There are 15 residues in the CDR3. Trimming left V 3 bases short and J 2 bases short, with 13 bases between. CDR1 is MDHEN, CDR2 SYDVKM, per germline. The receptor comes from a woman between 35 and 50 years old in good health. Some clones in this sample may be carry-over from other donors' samples. This chain links TRBV28 with TRBJ1-1; D not certain. The sequenced sample consisted of PBMCs. The CDR3 nucleotides are TGTGCCAGCAGTTTTGGTGTGTGGAGAAACACTGAAGCTTTCTTT. It is translated as CASSFGVWRNTEAFF.